These T cell receptor beta chains were read from a single sample in a study of shared clonotypes between healthy human individuals. Sequencing was performed with immunoSEQ multiplex PCR; in TCRdb, only in-frame clones are kept and a portion is missing. The data contain about 520,000 clones, approximately 78% of them seen just once; the ten biggest clones take up more than 10%. The sequenced sample consisted of PBMCs. The source is a woman between 40 and 50 years old in good health. Some clones in this sample may be carry-over from other donors' samples. CDR3s include the opening cysteine and the closing phenylalanine or tryptophan. D genes are given only for firm matches. Clone size appears in some rows only: once, few, many, or a class for an expanded clone.

j_call v_call d_call clone_size cdr3_aa cdr3_nt
TRBJ2-1 TRBV7-9 NA NA CASSTRGNSYNEQFF TGTGCCAGCAGCACTAGGGGGAACTCCTACAATGAGCAGTTCTTC
TRBJ2-7 TRBV11-2 TRBD2 NA CASSPRLAKQYF TGTGCCAGCAGCCCACGACTAGCGAAGCAGTACTTC
TRBJ1-5 TRBV7-2 NA NA CASSLAQGSNQPQHF TGTGCCAGCAGCTTAGCGCAGGGTAGCAATCAGCCCCAGCATTTT
TRBJ2-7 TRBV7-2 NA NA CASSLATGFDYEQYF TGTGCCAGCAGCTTAGCTACGGGGTTTGACTACGAGCAGTACTTC
TRBJ1-5 TRBV30 NA few CAWGTDSNQPQHF TGTGCCTGGGGTACGGATAGCAATCAGCCCCAGCATTTT
TRBJ1-1 TRBV7-9 TRBD1 once CASSLQGATEAFF TGTGCCAGCAGCTTACAGGGGGCGACTGAAGCTTTCTTT
TRBJ2-6 TRBV25-1 NA NA CASSVQTYSGANVLTF TGTGCCAGCAGTGTACAGACTTACTCTGGGGCCAACGTCCTGACTTTC
TRBJ1-4 TRBV2 NA NA CASRWGSGVREKLFF TGTGCCAGCAGATGGGGGTCAGGGGTTCGGGAAAAACTGTTTTTT
TRBJ2-7 TRBV5-6 TRBD2 NA CASSYERESHEQYF TGTGCCAGCAGTTATGAGCGGGAGAGCCACGAGCAGTACTTC
TRBJ2-7 TRBV5-4 NA NA CASSSSSADATAREQYF TGTGCCAGCAGCTCTAGTTCAGCAGACGCCACCGCCCGGGAGCAGTACTTC
TRBJ2-1 TRBV7-2 NA once CASSLAGGWSSNEQFF TGTGCCAGCAGCTTAGCGGGGGGATGGTCTTCCAATGAGCAGTTCTTC
TRBJ1-1 TRBV7-3 NA NA CASSLGAENTEAFF TGTGCCAGCAGCTTAGGGGCTGAGAACACTGAAGCTTTCTTT
TRBJ2-7 TRBV18 NA NA CASSPQGLYEQYF TGTGCCAGCTCACCCCAGGGTCTCTACGAGCAGTACTTC
TRBJ2-1 TRBV7-9 TRBD2 NA CASSNKVGGGRAGDEQFF TGTGCCAGCAGTAATAAAGTGGGTGGCGGGAGGGCCGGCGATGAGCAGTTCTTC
TRBJ2-1 TRBV15 NA NA CATSRASGDQFF TGTGCCACCAGCAGAGCTTCGGGGGATCAGTTCTTC
TRBJ2-5 TRBV5-4 TRBD2 NA CASSLGLAQETQYF TGTGCCAGCAGCTTGGGACTAGCGCAAGAGACCCAGTACTTC
TRBJ1-2 TRBV28 TRBD1 NA CASSLLSQQGTNYGYTF TGTGCCAGCAGCCTCCTCTCCCAACAGGGGACTAACTATGGCTACACCTTC
TRBJ2-3 TRBV19 NA NA CASSIEGGYASTDTQYF TGTGCCAGTAGTATAGAGGGCGGATATGCTAGCACAGATACGCAGTATTTT
TRBJ2-3 TRBV29-1 NA NA CSVETFVGGGTDTQYF TGCAGCGTTGAGACCTTCGTGGGAGGGGGGACAGATACGCAGTATTTT
TRBJ1-2 TRBV11-2 NA NA CASSLNAGYIPTQNYGYTF TGTGCCAGCAGCCTAAACGCGGGTTACATCCCCACACAAAACTATGGCTACACCTTC
TRBJ1-4 TRBV6-1 TRBD1 once CASSEQTGGYEKLFF TGTGCCAGCAGCGAACAGACAGGGGGGTATGAAAAACTGTTTTTT
TRBJ2-5 TRBV6-6 NA NA CASTSGTFVFTQYF TGTGCCAGCACCTCCGGGACTTTCGTGTTCACCCAGTACTTC
TRBJ1-1 TRBV29-1 TRBD1 NA CSVSGTGNEAFF TGCAGCGTTTCTGGGACAGGGAATGAAGCTTTCTTT
TRBJ2-7 TRBV5-1 NA NA CASSRDRQGSEQYF TGCGCCAGCAGTCGTGATAGGCAGGGAAGCGAGCAGTACTTC
TRBJ2-5 TRBV5-1 NA NA CASSLEGPPQETQYF TGCGCCAGCAGCTTAGAGGGACCGCCTCAAGAGACCCAGTACTTC
TRBJ1-3 TRBV7-2 NA NA CASSYLRVENTIYF TGTGCCAGCAGCTATCTCAGGGTTGAAAACACCATATATTTT
TRBJ2-5 TRBV28 NA once CASTPNLSVETQYF TGTGCCAGCACCCCGAACCTCAGCGTAGAGACCCAGTACTTC
TRBJ2-3 TRBV30 NA once CAWSVQGGDTQYF TGTGCCTGGAGTGTACAGGGAGGAGATACGCAGTATTTT
TRBJ2-5 TRBV7-3 NA NA CASSLRRGETQYF TGTGCCAGCAGCTTAAGGAGGGGGGAGACCCAGTACTTC
TRBJ1-2 TRBV28 NA NA CASLPADYYGYTF TGTGCCAGCCTTCCCGCCGATTACTATGGCTACACCTTC
TRBJ2-3 TRBV5-1 TRBD2 NA CASSFFSGRSTDTQYF TGCGCCAGCAGCTTCTTTAGCGGGAGGTCCACAGATACGCAGTATTTT
TRBJ2-5 TRBV18 NA NA CASSPFNLSVETQYF TGTGCCAGCTCACCGTTTAATCTGTCAGTAGAGACCCAGTACTTC
TRBJ2-5 TRBV28 NA once CASSSWGPGETQYF TGTGCCAGCAGCTCGTGGGGCCCAGGAGAGACCCAGTACTTC